The 28 T cell receptor beta chains below come from one sample, sequenced in a study of blood T cell repertoires in COVID-19. Some clones are missing from TCRdb's copy, which holds only in-frame ones; the method was immunoSEQ multiplex PCR. This table has some 76,000 clones, roughly 90% appearing once. Sequencing input: peripheral blood. All receptors come from a man older than 75 in a cohort sampled during active COVID-19.

The gene calls are TRBV18 and TRBJ2-5; 7 bases align to TRBD1. With 2 bases clipped from V and 5 bases from J, the junction kept 5 bases outside the gene matches. The CDR3 runs 14 residues. Germline values: CDR1 KGHSH, CDR2 LQKENI. CDR3 amino acids: CASSPATGFETQYF. The CDR3 bases are TGTGCCAGCTCACCAGCGACAGGGTTCGAGACCCAGTACTTC.

The J gene is TRBJ1-5, the V gene TRBV6-2 or TRBV6-3; 9 bases agree with TRBD1. The CDR3 loop spans 16 amino acids. V was clipped by 6 bases and J by 1 base; unmatched bases: 7. Germline lookup yields CDR1 MNHEY and CDR2 SVGEGT. CDR3: CASSPGQGRSNQPQHF. CDR3 bases: TGTGCCAGCAGCCCTGGACAGGGGAGAAGCAATCAGCCCCAGCATTTT.

Here the CDR3 reads CASSVGTGSYEQYF. The CDR3 DNA is TGTGCCAGCAGTGTCGGGACAGGGTCCTACGAGCAGTACTTC. The V gene is TRBV2, the J gene TRBJ2-7, with 9 bases lining up with TRBD1. Germline lookup yields CDR1 SNHLY and CDR2 FYNNEI. The CDR3 is 14 amino acids. V was clipped by 4 bases and J by 1 base; unmatched bases: 2.

The sample holds a few counts of this clone. The V and J genes are TRBV2 and TRBJ1-5; D remains ambiguous. The CDR3 covers 13 residues. The V and J ends lost 5 bases and 5 bases respectively, with 10 bases between them. CDR1 and CDR2 (germline): SNHLY, FYNNEI. The CDR3 loop reads CASSSDGDQPQHF. The DNA for the CDR3 is TGTGCCAGCAGTTCGGACGGGGATCAGCCCCAGCATTTT.

The chain joins TRBV19 to TRBJ1-1, with 8 positions matching TRBD1. Germline lookup yields CDR1 LNHDA and CDR2 SQIVND (reference sequence). The CDR3 is 13 residues long. V shed 9 bases and J 1 base; nucleotides not matched to a gene: 4. CDR3: CASKGTGNTEAFF. The DNA of the CDR3 is TGTGCCAGCAAAGGGACAGGGAACACTGAAGCTTTCTTT.

This rearrangement joins TRBV7-2 to TRBJ2-7; D may be TRBD1 (6 bases). The V gene's germline CDR1 is SGHTA and CDR2 FQGNSA. The V gene lost 3 bases and the J gene lost 2 bases, with 14 bases spanning the gap. The CDR3 contains 15 residues. CDR3 bases: TGTGCCAGCAGCTTCCGGGATACAGGGACCTACGAGCAGTACTTC. It is translated as CASSFRDTGTYEQYF.

This chain links TRBV9 with TRBJ2-1, with 10 bases matching TRBD2. V shed 0 bases, J shed 8 bases, and the junction held 5 bases outside the gene matches. Germline-derived CDR1 and CDR2 are SGDLS and YYNGEE. CDR3 length equals 15 residues. CDR3 nucleotides: TGTGCCAGCAGCGTAGGTCCTAGCGGGGGTTATGAGCAGTTCTTC. Translated, it gives CASSVGPSGGYEQFF.

This rearrangement joins TRBV7-2 to TRBJ2-2, with D maybe TRBD1 (6 bases). Germline V lookup: CDR1 SGHTA, CDR2 FQGNSA. The CDR3 loop spans 14 amino acids. V was trimmed by 5 bases and J by 4 bases, leaving 11 bases between them. The CDR3: CASSQEQGTGELFF. CDR3 nucleotide sequence: TGTGCCAGCAGCCAAGAACAGGGCACCGGGGAGCTGTTTTTT.

V usage is TRBV5-1 and J usage is TRBJ2-5; 9 nucleotides align to TRBD2. Trimming cost V 0 bases and J 4 bases; bases outside gene matches: 4. The germline V gene encodes CDR1 SGHRS and CDR2 YFSETQ. The CDR3 covers 15 residues. CDR3 region: CASSLGLAVGETQYF. In DNA, the CDR3 is TGCGCCAGCAGCTTGGGACTAGCGGTCGGAGAGACCCAGTACTTC.

This clone showed up just once. CDR3 sequence: CASSLEASGGYNEQFF. Written as DNA, the CDR3 is TGTGCCAGCAGCTTGGAGGCTAGCGGGGGGTACAATGAGCAGTTCTTC. The V call is TRBV5-4, the J call TRBJ2-1; 11 bases are shared with TRBD2. There are 16 residues in the CDR3. V lost 0 bases to trimming and J lost 4 bases; unmatched junction nucleotides: 3. The germline V gene encodes CDR1 SGHNT and CDR2 YYREEE (reference sequence).

The V call is TRBV19, the J call TRBJ2-1; tentatively, D is TRBD2 (6 bases). The V and J ends lost 6 bases and 0 bases respectively, with 15 bases between them. The germline CDR1 and CDR2 sequences are LNHDA and SQIVND (reference sequence). The CDR3 is 16 residues long. The CDR3 region has the DNA TGTGCCAGTAGGAGATTAGCGGAAGACTCCTACAATGAGCAGTTCTTC. Translated, it gives CASRRLAEDSYNEQFF. The full variable domain, completed using reference TRBV19 and TRBJ2-1, is DGGITQSPKYLFRKEGQNVTLSCEQNLNHDAMYWYRQDPGQGLRLIYYSQIVNDFQKGDIAEGYSVSREKKESFPLTVTSAQKNPTAFYLCASRRLAEDSYNEQFFGPGTRLTVL.

The chain is built from TRBV28 and TRBJ2-3; a possible D gene is TRBD1 (5 bases). The germline V gene has CDR1 MDHEN and CDR2 SYDVKM. The CDR3 runs 15 residues. The V gene lost 3 bases and the J gene lost 2 bases, with 12 bases spanning the gap. As DNA, the CDR3 is TGTGCCAGCAGTTTTAGGGGCCACGCCACAGATACGCAGTATTTT. This gives the protein CASSFRGHATDTQYF. Complete variable domain (other parts from reference TRBV28 and TRBJ2-3): DVKVTQSSRYLVKRTGEKVFLECVQDMDHENMFWYRQDPGLGLRLIYFSYDVKMKEKGDIPEGYSVSREKKERFSLILESASTNQTSMYLCASSFRGHATDTQYFGPGTRLTVL.

The chain couples TRBV5-4 to TRBJ2-7, with D possibly TRBD2 on 6 matching bases. The CDR3 spans 14 residues. Germline V gene lookup returns CDR1 SGHNT and CDR2 YYREEE (reference sequence). Trimming shortened V by 4 bases and J by 7 bases, and 18 bases separated the two germline ends. The CDR3 here is CASSPPGLPREQYV. The CDR3 DNA reads as TGTGCCAGCAGCCCCCCGGGACTCCCCCGGGAGCAGTACGTC.

V usage is TRBV29-1 and J usage is TRBJ2-7; D gene unclear. The germline V gene has CDR1 SQVTM and CDR2 ANQGSEA. Deletions cut 4 bases from V and 0 bases from J, with 7 bases between. The CDR3 is 12 residues long. The CDR3 DNA reads TGCAGCGTTGGGGCACACTCCTACGAGCAGTACTTC. It codes for CSVGAHSYEQYF.

This clone has more than one count but fewer than ten. As DNA, the CDR3 is TGTGCCAGTAGTAATAGGGCAGGGAGGCTCAATGAGCAGTTCTTC. It specifies CASSNRAGRLNEQFF. The chain carries TRBV19 and TRBJ2-1; D might be TRBD2 (6 bases). V was shortened by 4 bases and J by 6 bases, with 16 bases between the two germline ends. Per germline, CDR1 LNHDA and CDR2 SQIVND (reference sequence). The CDR3 is made up of 15 amino acids.

V gene TRBV4-2 combines with J gene TRBJ2-6; TRBD1 aligns across 7 bases. The germline V gene encodes CDR1 LGHNA and CDR2 YNFKEQ. CDR3 length: 17 amino acids. V was pared by 4 bases and J by 0 bases, with 6 bases of the junction left unmatched. The DNA for the CDR3 is TGTGCCAGCAGCCCCTCGACAGGGTCCTCTGGGGCCAACGTCCTGACTTTC. It codes for CASSPSTGSSGANVLTF.

The chain couples TRBV28 to TRBJ2-5, with D perhaps matching TRBD2 (5 bases). In germline, CDR1 is MDHEN, CDR2 SYDVKM. V was shortened by 3 bases and J by 3 bases, with 14 bases between the two germline ends. The CDR3 contains 15 residues. As DNA, the CDR3 is TGTGCCAGCAGTTTCGCGACGGGAATAAAAGAGACCCAGTACTTC. It is translated as CASSFATGIKETQYF.

This clone appeared a few times. The chain recombines TRBV5-1 with TRBJ2-1; the match to TRBD1 covers 12 bases. Germline V gene data show CDR1 as SGHRS and CDR2 as YFSETQ. Trimming took 5 bases from V and 8 from J; bases not matched to a gene: 5. The length of the CDR3 is 14 residues. As DNA, the CDR3 is TGCGCCAGCAGAGGGACAGGGGGCGGGTATGAGCAGTTCTTC. This translates into CASRGTGGGYEQFF. The entire variable domain, with the rest obtained from reference TRBV5-1 and TRBJ2-1, is as follows: KAGVTQTPRYLIKTRGQQVTLSCSPISGHRSVSWYQQTPGQGLQFLFEYFSETQRNKGNFPGRFSGRQFSNSRSEMNVSTLELGDSALYLCASRGTGGGYEQFFGPGTRLTVL.

This chain connects TRBV12-3 or TRBV12-4 to TRBJ2-7, with 10 bases lining up with TRBD2. The CDR3 sequence is 12 residues long. Trimming took 10 bases from V and 4 from J; bases not matched to a gene: 4. The CDR3 spells CATSTSGYEQYF. The CDR3 DNA reads as TGTGCCACCTCGACTAGCGGGTACGAGCAGTACTTC.

This clone was seen just once. CDR3 region: CAKPDRETGELFF. The DNA of the CDR3 is TGTGCGAAACCGGATCGGGAAACCGGGGAGCTGTTTTTT. V gene TRBV7-2 combines with J gene TRBJ2-2, with TRBD2 as a possible D gene (5 bases). The CDR3 spans 13 residues. Germline CDR1 SGHTA, CDR2 FQGNSA.

This clone was seen a few times. The chain has TRBV19 and TRBJ1-5, with 12 bases matching TRBD1. CDR3 size: 15 residues. V lost 5 bases and J lost 3; bases outside the gene matches: 2. Germline CDR1 reads LNHDA; CDR2 reads SQIVND (reference sequence). The CDR3 DNA reads as TGTGCCAGTAGTTGGGACAGGGGGCACAATCAGCCCCAGCATTTT. Its protein product is CASSWDRGHNQPQHF.

This clone was observed once. V and J are TRBV10-3 and TRBJ2-7; 8 bases match TRBD1. This CDR3 has 14 amino acids. Germline V gene data show CDR1 as ENHRY and CDR2 as SYGVKD. After removal of 6 bases from V and 2 bases from J, the junction contained 6 bases not matched to a gene. This CDR3 reads CAIRGQDRPYEQYF. CDR3 DNA: TGTGCCATCAGGGGACAGGACAGACCCTACGAGCAGTACTTC.

This chain joins TRBV28 and TRBJ1-2; TRBD1 is a possible D gene (5 bases). Germline V gene sequence: CDR1 MDHEN, CDR2 SYDVKM. The V end was cut by 5 bases, the J end by 14 bases, with 15 bases between. The CDR3 consists of 11 residues. In DNA form, the CDR3 reads TGTGCCAGCAGTACGGGGGGAGGAAGGACCTTC. This gives the protein CASSTGGGRTF.

In this sample, this clone turned up a few times. This chain connects TRBV3-1 (or the pseudogene TRBV3-2) to TRBJ2-3, with 10 bases identical to TRBD2. Per germline, CDR1 LGHDT and CDR2 YNNKEL (reference sequence). The CDR3 loop spans 15 amino acids. The V and J ends lost 5 bases and 2 bases, in that order; junction bases with no gene match: 4. CDR3 in amino acids: CASSLLAGSTDTQYF. CDR3 sequence (DNA): TGTGCCAGCAGCTTACTAGCGGGATCCACAGATACGCAGTATTTT.

This chain links TRBV28 with TRBJ2-2; no definite D call. V was cut by 7 bases and J by 4 bases, with 16 bases left in between. This CDR3 has 15 amino acids. Looked up from germline, CDR1 is MDHEN and CDR2 is SYDVKM. CDR3: CASTQTGIGTGELFF. CDR3 coding DNA: TGTGCCAGCACCCAAACCGGTATTGGCACCGGGGAGCTGTTTTTT.

V and J are TRBV6-6 and TRBJ1-1; 10 positions match TRBD1. Germline V CDR1 and CDR2: MNHNY, SVGAGI (reference sequence). The CDR3 extends over 13 amino acids. V lost 4 bases to trimming and J lost 8 bases; unmatched junction nucleotides: 4. The CDR3 loop is CASSSTGGAEAFF. CDR3 DNA: TGTGCCAGCAGTTCGACAGGGGGCGCCGAAGCTTTCTTT.

CDR3 in amino acids: CASSIAIGQGVNSPLHF. The CDR3 DNA reads as TGTGCCAGTAGTATAGCAATCGGACAGGGTGTTAATTCACCCCTCCACTTT. The rearrangement uses TRBV19 and TRBJ1-6, with 8 bases aligning to TRBD1. V dropped 1 base and J dropped 6; count of bases not matched to a gene: 8. Germline V gene sequence: CDR1 LNHDA, CDR2 SQIVND (reference sequence). This CDR3 has 17 amino acids.

This clone was seen just once. The chain employs TRBV2 and TRBJ2-3; maybe TRBD1 (5 bases). V was shortened by 7 bases and J by 7 bases, with 18 bases between the two germline ends. The CDR3 is 14 amino acids. Germline V gene lookup returns CDR1 SNHLY and CDR2 FYNNEI. The CDR3 protein is CASKLGAGRNTQYF. For the CDR3, the DNA is TGTGCCAGCAAGCTTGGGGCAGGGCGGAATACGCAGTATTTT.